The 19 T cell receptor beta chains below were found in one sample sequenced in a study of CD8+CD57+ T cells in acquired aplastic anemia. Genomic DNA provided the template from which TCR beta VDJ and CDR3 profiles were obtained. TCRdb fed the reads into MiXCR, producing one record per CDR3 protein. Found here are just over 400,000 distinct CDR3 sequences, 60% to 80% of them singletons; the top ten hold 4%. The sequencing sample was made of sorted CD4+, CD8+, or CD8+CD57+ T cells (not recorded which) from PBMCs. The receptors come from a human donor in good health, serving as a control.

The chain uses TRBV11-2 and TRBJ2-7; D is unclear. Germline V gene data show CDR1 as SGHAT and CDR2 as FQNNGV. Trimming cost V 0 bases and J 6 bases, with 9 bases left between them. The CDR3 runs to 13 residues. The CDR3 reads CASSLDWGSEQYF. The CDR3 DNA reads TGTGCCAGCAGCTTAGATTGGGGTTCCGAGCAGTACTTC.

This clonotype has only a few counts. For the CDR3, the DNA is TGTGCCACCAGTGATGGATGGAAAGCTTTCTTT. As protein: CATSDGWKAFF. The J gene is TRBJ1-1, the V gene TRBV24-1, with D unclear. The CDR3 spans 11 residues. The V gene lost 3 bases and the J gene lost 9 bases, with 7 bases spanning the gap. The germline V gene has CDR1 KGHDR and CDR2 SFDVKD.

The V call is TRBV19, the J call TRBJ1-2, with a tentative D call TRBD1 (5 bases). There are 14 residues in the CDR3. Per the germline V gene, CDR1 is LNHDA and CDR2 is SQIVND (reference sequence). The V end was cut by 5 bases, the J end by 4 bases, with 14 bases between. The CDR3 loop is CASSGAWDGYGYTF. CDR3 in DNA: TGTGCCAGTAGTGGTGCCTGGGACGGCTATGGCTACACCTTC.

This clonotype was found a few times. V is TRBV7-9 and J is TRBJ1-2; TRBD1 matches at 7 bases. Germline V lookup: CDR1 SEHNR, CDR2 FQNEAQ (reference sequence). The CDR3 extends over 13 amino acids. The V gene end was trimmed by 2 bases and the J gene end by 7 bases; junction bases not matched to a gene: 4. CDR3: CASSLSQGTGYTF. CDR3 in DNA: TGTGCCAGCAGCTTATCACAGGGGACTGGCTACACCTTC.

This clonotype was seen repeatedly, ten times or more. Relative to the germline gene, one junction end is altered; a read error may explain this. The rearrangement uses TRBV12-3 or TRBV12-4 and TRBJ1-1, with a tentative D call TRBD1 (5 bases). The length of the CDR3 is 13 residues. CDR3 in amino acids: CASSFRGGTEASF. The DNA for the CDR3 is TGTGCCAGCAGTTTTAGGGGTGGGACTGAAGCTTCCTTT.

For this clonotype: The junction departs from germline at one end; a sequencing error may be responsible. This chain connects TRBV11-3 to TRBJ1-1; possible D gene TRBD1, 5 bases. CDR3 length: 14 amino acids. CDR1 and CDR2 (germline): SGHNT, YENEEA. This CDR3 is CASTLGERSTEAFF. The DNA for the CDR3 is TGTGCCAGCACCCTAGGGGAGCGTAGCACTGAAGCTTTCTTC. Combining the CDR3 with reference TRBV11-3 and TRBJ1-1 gives the whole variable domain EAGVVQSPRYKIIEKKQPVAFWCNPISGHNTLYWYLQNLGQGPELLIRYENEEAVDDSQLPKDRFSAERLKGVDSTLKIQPAELGDSAVYLCASTLGERSTEAFFGQGTRLTVV.

This clonotype was picked up many times. This chain uses TRBV6-1 with TRBJ2-5; 7 bases agree with TRBD1. Looked up from germline, CDR1 is MNHNS and CDR2 is SASEGT. With V trimmed by 4 bases and J by 3 bases, 5 bases remained unmatched. The CDR3 runs 14 residues. The CDR3 protein is CASSVVGQKETQYF. DNA for the CDR3: TGTGCCAGCAGTGTAGTGGGACAGAAAGAGACCCAGTACTTC.

The table lists this clonotype with many counts. The rearrangement links TRBV7-2 to TRBJ1-5, with TRBD1 identical over 8 bases. J gave up 7 bases and V 5 bases, and 13 bases lay outside the gene matches. CDR1 and CDR2 (germline): SGHTA, FQGNSA. The CDR3 sequence is 16 residues long. DNA for the CDR3: TGTGCCAGCAGCGAACCAGGGGGACAGGCCAGACAGCCCCAGCATTTT. Translation: CASSEPGGQARQPQHF.

This clonotype was observed many times. The V gene is TRBV6-6, the J gene TRBJ1-5; no definite D call. Trimming removed 2 bases at V and 6 bases at J, with 8 bases between. This CDR3 spans 13 amino acids. Germline CDR1 and CDR2: MNHNY and SVGAGI (reference sequence). The CDR3 loop is CASSYAPVQPQHF. The CDR3 nucleotides are TGTGCCAGCAGTTACGCTCCTGTTCAGCCCCAGCATTTT.

This chain links TRBV12-3 or TRBV12-4 with TRBJ1-4; D is uncertain. V dropped 10 bases and J dropped 0 bases, with 12 bases sitting between them. There are 14 residues in the CDR3. CDR3 amino acids: CATPLIATNEKLFF. In DNA form, the CDR3 reads TGTGCCACCCCCCTTATTGCAACTAATGAAAAACTGTTTTTT.

As for this clonotype: The junction and the germline gene differ at one end; a read error may be behind it. This chain uses TRBV2 with TRBJ1-5, with D possibly TRBD1 on 6 matching bases. The CDR3 contains 16 residues. From germline, CDR1 is SNHLY and CDR2 FYNNEI. The CDR3 DNA is TGCGCCAGCAGTGACAACACAGGGAAACCCATTCGCCTCCAGCATTTT. It yields the protein CASSDNTGKPIRLQHF.

J is TRBJ2-6 and V is TRBV20-1; perhaps TRBD2 as D (5 bases). The CDR3 runs to 16 residues. Germline V CDR1 and CDR2: DFQATT, SNEGSKA (reference sequence). V lost 5 bases to trimming and J lost 5 bases, with 19 bases between them. CDR3 in amino acids: CSAGGGLDSRANVLTF. CDR3 coding DNA: TGCAGTGCTGGAGGTGGGCTAGATTCACGGGCCAACGTCCTGACTTTC.

Points on this clonotype: The final CDR3 position lacks the conserved phenylalanine or tryptophan, pointing to a likely read error. The limits of the CDR3 on the DNA are not certain, so only TCRdb's listed CDR3 is given. V is TRBV7-9 and J is TRBJ1-6; the table's D call, TRBD1, has no DNA check behind it. Germline-derived CDR1 and CDR2 are SEHNR and FQNEAQ (reference sequence). Termini included, the CDR3 measures 13 amino acids. The CDR3 sequence: CASSLGLQTNQPQ.

This clonotype was detected only a few times. The final CDR3 position lacks the conserved phenylalanine or tryptophan, pointing to a likely read error. The chain joins TRBV2 to TRBJ2-2, with D perhaps matching TRBD1 or TRBD2 (6 bases each). In germline, CDR1 is SNHLY, CDR2 FYNNEI. This CDR3 is 14 amino acids long. CDR3 sequence: CASIGGLNTGGLFL. The CDR3 region has the DNA TGTGCCAGCATTGGGGGCCTGAACACCGGGGGGCTGTTTCTT.

In the case of this clonotype: An end of the junction differs from the germline gene, which may be a read error. The chain links TRBV12-3 or TRBV12-4 to TRBJ2-3; the match to TRBD1 covers 8 bases. The CDR3 is 15 residues long. DNA for the CDR3: TGCGCCAAGATCGCAGGGGGCTCCTCGGGAGATACGCAGTATTTT. Its protein product is CAKIAGGSSGDTQYF.

Many counts were recorded for this clonotype. For the CDR3, the DNA is TGTGCCAGTAGTATTTGGTTACAAAACGTGGCACAGAATGGCTACACCTTC. Translated: CASSIWLQNVAQNGYTF. The chain uses TRBV19 and TRBJ1-2, with no clear D. The CDR3 spans 17 residues. V dropped 3 bases and J dropped 6 bases, with 23 bases sitting between them. Per the germline V gene, CDR1 is LNHDA and CDR2 is SQIVND (reference sequence).

The chain is built from TRBV9 and TRBJ2-2; D unresolved. V lost 4 bases, J lost 5 bases, and 15 bases lay in between. The CDR3 consists of 15 residues. Germline-derived CDR1 and CDR2 are SGDLS and YYNGEE. This CDR3 reads CASSLGPGGTGELFF. The CDR3 DNA sequence: TGTGCCAGCAGCTTAGGTCCGGGTGGTACCGGGGAGCTGTTTTTT.

V and J are TRBV7-8 and TRBJ2-1, with D possibly TRBD1 on 6 matching bases. The CDR3 is 13 residues long. Trimming removed 5 bases at V and 9 bases at J, with 14 bases between. Germline V gene sequence: CDR1 SGHVS, CDR2 FQNEAQ. CDR3 loop: CASSRLDRIEQFF. CDR3 bases: TGTGCCAGCAGCCGCCTTGACAGGATTGAGCAGTTCTTC.

This clonotype was counted ten times or more. This sequence joins TRBV12-3 or TRBV12-4 and TRBJ2-5; maybe TRBD1 (5 bases). Trimming pared 3 bases from V and 5 bases from J, leaving 7 bases between. The CDR3 is 12 residues long. The CDR3, as DNA: TGTGCCAGCAGTTTTCCAGGGGAGACCCAGTACTTC. This encodes CASSFPGETQYF.